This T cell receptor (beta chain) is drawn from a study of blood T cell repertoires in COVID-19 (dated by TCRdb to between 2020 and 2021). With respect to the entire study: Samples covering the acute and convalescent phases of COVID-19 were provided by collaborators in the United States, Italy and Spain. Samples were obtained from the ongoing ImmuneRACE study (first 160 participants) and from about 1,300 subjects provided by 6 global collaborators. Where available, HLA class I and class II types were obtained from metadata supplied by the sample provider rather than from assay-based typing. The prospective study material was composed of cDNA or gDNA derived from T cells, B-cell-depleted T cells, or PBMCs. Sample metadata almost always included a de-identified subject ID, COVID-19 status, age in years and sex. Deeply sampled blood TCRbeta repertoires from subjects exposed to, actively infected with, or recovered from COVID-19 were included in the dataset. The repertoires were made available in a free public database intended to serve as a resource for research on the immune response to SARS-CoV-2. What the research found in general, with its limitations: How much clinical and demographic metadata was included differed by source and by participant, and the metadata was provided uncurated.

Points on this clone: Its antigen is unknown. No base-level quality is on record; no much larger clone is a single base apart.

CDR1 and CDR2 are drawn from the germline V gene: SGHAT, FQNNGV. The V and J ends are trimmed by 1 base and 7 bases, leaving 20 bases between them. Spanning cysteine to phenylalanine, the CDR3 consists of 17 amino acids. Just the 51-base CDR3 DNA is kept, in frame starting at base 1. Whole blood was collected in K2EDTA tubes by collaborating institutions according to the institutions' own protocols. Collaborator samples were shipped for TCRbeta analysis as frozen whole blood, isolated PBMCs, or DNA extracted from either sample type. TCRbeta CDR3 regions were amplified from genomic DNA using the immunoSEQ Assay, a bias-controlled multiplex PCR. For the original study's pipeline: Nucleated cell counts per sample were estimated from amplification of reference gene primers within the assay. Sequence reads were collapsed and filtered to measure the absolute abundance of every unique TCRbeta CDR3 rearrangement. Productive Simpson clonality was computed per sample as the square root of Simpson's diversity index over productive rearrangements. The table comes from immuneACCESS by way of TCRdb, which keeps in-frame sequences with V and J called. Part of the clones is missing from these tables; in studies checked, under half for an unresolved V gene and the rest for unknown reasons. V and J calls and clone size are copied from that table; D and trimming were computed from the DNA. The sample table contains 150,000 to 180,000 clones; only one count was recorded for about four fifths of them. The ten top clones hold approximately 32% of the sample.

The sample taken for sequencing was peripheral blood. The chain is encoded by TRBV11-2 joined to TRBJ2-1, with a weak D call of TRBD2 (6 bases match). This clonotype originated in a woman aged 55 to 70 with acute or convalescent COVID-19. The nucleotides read TGTGCCAGCAGCTTAGTCTCTGCTGGCGGGGAGAAGAATGAGCAGTTCTTC. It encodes CASSLVSAGGEKNEQFF.